The 15 T cell receptor beta chains given below trace back to one sample, sequenced in a study of T-cell reconstitution after alpha-beta-depleted transplantation in children. Using unique molecular identifiers, the investigators prepared the TCRbeta library. TCRdb re-called the PCR reads through MiXCR, storing one row per CDR3 protein. The sample consists of a few hundred thousand distinct CDR3 sequences, approximately 41% of them appearing once. This material consisted of PBMCs, taken before TCRalphabeta/CD19-depleted stem cell transplant. The receptors here all came from a girl aged 2 to 10 with aplastic anemia, due to receive a stem cell transplant.

This clonotype was recorded a few times. This chain joins TRBV5-1 and TRBJ2-7; 10 nucleotides match TRBD2. Germline-derived CDR1 and CDR2 are SGHRS and YFSETQ. The CDR3 runs 16 residues. The trim removed 1 base at V and 2 bases at J, leaving 6 bases unmatched. Here the CDR3 DNA reads TGCGCCAGCAGCTTGACAACTAGCGGGGCCCCCTACGAGCAGTACTTC. This codes for CASSLTTSGAPYEQYF.

This clonotype was observed a single time. The J gene is TRBJ2-7, the V gene TRBV4-1, with 10 bases matching TRBD1. From germline, CDR1 is MGHRA and CDR2 YSYEKL. Trimming at V came to 3 bases and at J to 3 bases, leaving 5 bases not matched to a gene. This CDR3 comprises 15 residues. The CDR3: CASSQVTGGVYEQYF. CDR3 DNA sequence: TGCGCCAGCAGCCAGGTGACAGGGGGCGTCTACGAGCAGTACTTC.

This clonotype was found a few times. V gene TRBV3-1 combines with J gene TRBJ1-1; maybe TRBD1 (5 bases). From germline, CDR1 is LGHDT and CDR2 YNNKEL (reference sequence). V gave up 7 bases and J gave up 5 bases, with 14 bases separating them. The CDR3 has 13 amino acids. The DNA of the CDR3 is TGTGCCAGCATGGGCAGCAGGGCGACTGAAGCTTTCTTT. This encodes CASMGSRATEAFF.

The table lists this clonotype with many counts. V gene TRBV6-2 or TRBV6-3 combines with J gene TRBJ2-1; the match to TRBD2 covers 12 bases. This CDR3 contains 17 residues. V was clipped by 4 bases and J by 2 bases; unmatched bases: 6. CDR1 MNHEY and CDR2 SVGEGT come from the germline V gene. CDR3 DNA: TGTGCCAGCAGTTCCCATTCTAGCGGGAGGGCCTACAATGAGCAGTTCTTC. Encoded protein: CASSSHSSGRAYNEQFF.

A few counts support this clonotype. The chain couples TRBV6-1 to TRBJ2-3; D is possibly TRBD1 (5 bases). Trimming took off 2 bases at V and 4 bases at J, with 16 bases between the two ends. The germline V gene has CDR1 MNHNS and CDR2 SASEGT. CDR3 length equals 16 residues. The DNA for the CDR3 is TGTGCCAGCAGTGAATTACCTGCATTGGGGCCAGATACGCAGTATTTT. Residues: CASSELPALGPDTQYF.

The sample holds a few counts of this clonotype. The V and J genes are TRBV20-1 and TRBJ2-7; 7 bases agree with TRBD2. V lost 0 bases, J lost 5 bases, and 7 bases stayed unmatched. CDR1 is DFQATT and CDR2 is SNEGSKA in the germline V gene (reference sequence). CDR3 length: 14 residues. CDR3 sequence: CSARDLAGVHEQYF. DNA of the CDR3: TGCAGTGCTAGAGATCTGGCGGGAGTCCACGAGCAGTACTTC.

This clonotype has a count of ten or more. CDR3 amino acids: CASSPRLAGITYEQYF. DNA of the CDR3: TGCGCCAGCAGCCCAAGACTAGCGGGGATTACCTACGAGCAGTACTTC. The chain recombines TRBV5-1 with TRBJ2-7, with 11 bases that match TRBD2. The J segment lost 2 bases and the V segment lost 4 bases, leaving 8 bases of the junction unmatched. CDR3 length: 16 amino acids. In germline, CDR1 is SGHRS, CDR2 YFSETQ.

V is TRBV2 and J is TRBJ1-1; a possible D gene is TRBD1 (5 bases). V lost 8 bases and J lost 1, with 11 bases in between. The CDR3 totals 13 residues. The germline CDR1 and CDR2 sequences are SNHLY and FYNNEI. This CDR3 reads CASGRGENTEAFF. The CDR3 region has the DNA TGTGCCAGCGGGCGGGGGGAGAACACTGAAGCTTTCTTT.

This chain uses TRBV4-2 with TRBJ2-5; 8 bases are shared with TRBD2. The CDR3 sequence is 17 residues long. V shed 1 base and J 0 bases; nucleotides not matched to a gene: 7. CDR1 and CDR2 (germline): LGHNA, YNFKEQ. CDR3 nucleotide sequence: TGTGCCAGCAGCCAAGGACTAGCGCGAGTCAACCAAGAGACCCAGTACTTC. It translates to CASSQGLARVNQETQYF.

This clonotype turned up a few times. V is TRBV7-9 and J is TRBJ1-4, with D possibly matching TRBD1 (5 bases). Per germline, CDR1 SEHNR and CDR2 FQNEAQ (reference sequence). The germline V and J ends were trimmed by 2 bases and 7 bases, with 11 bases remaining between them. The CDR3 is made up of 14 amino acids. The CDR3 bases are TGTGCCAGCAGCTTAACAGGCCGTCTTGAAAAACTGTTTTTT. Protein product: CASSLTGRLEKLFF.

This clonotype came up a few times. This chain joins TRBV27 and TRBJ1-6, with D maybe TRBD1 (6 bases). V lost 3 bases, J lost 7 bases, and 10 bases lay in between. Germline V gene lookup returns CDR1 MNHEY and CDR2 SMNVEV (reference sequence). The CDR3 consists of 14 residues. CDR3 nucleotide sequence: TGTGCCAGCAGTTTTACAGGGAGCAATTCACCCCTCCACTTT. Translation gives CASSFTGSNSPLHF.

This clonotype was seen many times. The chain has TRBV7-2 and TRBJ2-3, with D possibly called TRBD1 or TRBD2 (5 bases each). V gave up 3 bases and J gave up 2 bases, with 9 bases separating them. The CDR3 runs 14 residues. Germline V gives CDR1 SGHTA, CDR2 FQGNSA. The CDR3 protein is CASSLGVATDTQYF. The CDR3 coding sequence is TGTGCCAGCAGCTTGGGGGTGGCCACAGATACGCAGTATTTT.

This clonotype was found a few times. The chain is built from TRBV15 and TRBJ2-2; TRBD2 is a possible D gene (7 bases). Trimming shortened V by 4 bases and J by 0 bases, and 15 bases separated the two germline ends. The CDR3 length is 17 residues. Germline values: CDR1 LNHNV, CDR2 YYDKDF (reference sequence). CDR3 in amino acids: CATSNPGEGPNTGELFF. CDR3 nucleotide sequence: TGTGCCACCAGCAACCCAGGGGAGGGCCCGAACACCGGGGAGCTGTTTTTT.

The count of this clonotype is one. The CDR3 DNA reads as TGCAGTGCCCGATTGGGCGGGGGAGAGACCCAGTACTTC. Residues: CSARLGGGETQYF. The chain links TRBV20-1 to TRBJ2-5, with 7 bases identical to TRBD2. Trimming cost V 6 bases and J 4 bases; bases outside gene matches: 8. CDR3 length: 13 amino acids. Looked up from germline, CDR1 is DFQATT and CDR2 is SNEGSKA (reference sequence).

This clonotype was detected only a few times. The chain recombines TRBV20-1 with TRBJ1-5; no clear D. The CDR3 contains 16 residues. V shed 0 bases and J shed 7 bases, with 19 bases lying between them. Germline CDR1 is DFQATT and CDR2 is SNEGSKA (reference sequence). The CDR3 nucleotides are TGCAGTGCTAGAGATCACCGGGCCGGGGAGCGGCAGCCCCAGCATTTT. The encoded protein is CSARDHRAGERQPQHF.